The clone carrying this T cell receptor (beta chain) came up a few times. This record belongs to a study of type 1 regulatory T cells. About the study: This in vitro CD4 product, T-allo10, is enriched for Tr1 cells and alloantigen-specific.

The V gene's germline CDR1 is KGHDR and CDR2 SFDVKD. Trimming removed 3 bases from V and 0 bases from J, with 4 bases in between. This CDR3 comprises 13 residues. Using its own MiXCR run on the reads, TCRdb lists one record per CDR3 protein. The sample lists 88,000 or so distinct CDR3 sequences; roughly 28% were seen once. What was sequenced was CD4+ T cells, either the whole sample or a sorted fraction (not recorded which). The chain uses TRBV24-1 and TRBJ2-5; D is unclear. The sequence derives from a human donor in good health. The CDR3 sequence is CATSDQNQETQYF. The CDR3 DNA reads TGTGCCACCAGTGATCAGAACCAAGAGACCCAGTACTTC.